A single sample is the source of the 14 T cell receptor beta chains below, sequenced in a study of siplizumab effects on memory and regulatory T cells. The table came from immunoSEQ multiplex PCR; TCRdb's copy has only in-frame clones and leaves some out. The sample records 90,000 to 150,000 clones, roughly 93% being singletons. Material: non-Treg CD4+ T cells sorted from blood. These receptors all come from a human donor in good health.

This chain joins TRBV6-5 and TRBJ2-3; no clear D gene. CDR1 is MNHEY and CDR2 is SVGAGI in the germline V gene. V lost 6 bases and J 6 bases, leaving 7 bases between the germline ends. The CDR3 is 11 residues long. CDR3 in DNA: TGTGCCAGCAGGGAAAGGGATACGCAGTATTTT. It translates to CASRERDTQYF.

The table lists this clone with a count of one. V gene TRBV5-6 combines with J gene TRBJ1-4, with D possibly matching TRBD1 (6 bases). This CDR3 spans 15 amino acids. Trimming shortened V by 4 bases and J by 10 bases, and 20 bases separated the two germline ends. CDR1 is SGHDT, CDR2 YYEEEE, per germline. The CDR3 coding sequence is TGTGCCAGCAGCAACCTACAGGGCGGTCTTGGAAAACTGTTTTTT. Translated: CASSNLQGGLGKLFF.

The chain recombines TRBV19 with TRBJ2-5; 7 bases map to TRBD2. V lost 2 bases, J lost 7 bases, and 25 bases stayed unmatched. There are 20 residues in the CDR3. Germline V gene data show CDR1 as LNHDA and CDR2 as SQIVND (reference sequence). Here the CDR3 DNA reads TGTGCCAGTAGTATAAATGTGCGGGTGAGCGGGACCCTCACGCCAGGGACCCAGTACTTC. As protein: CASSINVRVSGTLTPGTQYF.

The chain recombines TRBV4-1 with TRBJ1-5; D unclear. Deletions cut 0 bases from V and 5 bases from J, with 17 bases between. This CDR3 spans 17 amino acids. Germline lookup yields CDR1 MGHRA and CDR2 YSYEKL. The CDR3 is CASSQDGGLSADQPQHF. For the CDR3, the DNA is TGCGCCAGCAGCCAAGATGGAGGTCTTTCCGCCGATCAGCCCCAGCATTTT.

The chain joins TRBV7-9 to TRBJ1-6; D ambiguous. CDR1 and CDR2 from the germline V gene are SEHNR and FQNEAQ (reference sequence). V gave up 1 base and J gave up 6 bases, with 7 bases separating them. The CDR3 totals 14 residues. The CDR3 here is CASSLVHPNSPLHF. The CDR3 bases are TGTGCCAGCAGCTTAGTACACCCTAATTCACCCCTCCACTTT.

The gene calls are TRBV6-6 and TRBJ1-1; the D gene is possibly TRBD1 (5 bases). V was clipped by 6 bases and J by 7 bases, with 9 bases between them. The CDR3 has 11 residues. Germline V lookup: CDR1 MNHNY, CDR2 SVGAGI (reference sequence). Here the CDR3 reads CASSKDSEAFF. CDR3 in DNA: TGTGCCAGCAGCAAAGACAGTGAAGCTTTCTTT.

The chain combines TRBV14 with TRBJ2-5; D perhaps matches TRBD2 (6 bases). The CDR3 extends over 15 amino acids. With 4 bases removed from V and 4 bases from J, the gap between germline ends came to 16 bases. Germline CDR1 is SGHDN and CDR2 is FVKESK. The CDR3 coding sequence is TGTGCCAGCAGCCCAACTAGCAACCAAAGAGAGACCCAGTACTTC. Translated: CASSPTSNQRETQYF.

J is TRBJ2-5 and V is TRBV14; D perhaps matches TRBD1 (5 bases). Germline-derived CDR1 and CDR2 are SGHDN and FVKESK. This CDR3 contains 12 residues. V lost 3 bases and J 3 bases, leaving 5 bases between the germline ends. The CDR3 nucleotides are TGTGCCAGCAGCCAGACAGAAGAGACCCAGTACTTC. It translates to CASSQTEETQYF.

The gene calls are TRBV10-3 and TRBJ2-2; D unclear. The CDR3 spans 14 residues. Germline V gene data show CDR1 as ENHRY and CDR2 as SYGVKD. V was trimmed by 4 bases and J by 7 bases, leaving 13 bases between them. DNA of the CDR3: TGTGCCATCAGTGCAAGGGCACTCGACGGGGAGCTGTTTTTT. The encoded protein is CAISARALDGELFF.

This chain links TRBV5-1 with TRBJ2-3; no clear D. CDR3 size: 14 residues. V dropped 4 bases and J dropped 0 bases, with 9 bases sitting between them. Germline CDR1 SGHRS, CDR2 YFSETQ. DNA for the CDR3: TGCGCCAGCAGCCCTGTCCATAGCACAGATACGCAGTATTTT. Translation gives CASSPVHSTDTQYF.

The chain uses TRBV28 and TRBJ1-5; D is possibly TRBD1 (6 bases). Trimming shortened V by 3 bases and J by 0 bases, and 12 bases separated the two germline ends. The CDR3 is 16 amino acids. Germline CDR1 is MDHEN and CDR2 is SYDVKM. CDR3 sequence reads: CASSLGGANSNQPQHF. CDR3 nucleotides: TGTGCCAGCAGTTTGGGGGGGGCCAATAGCAATCAGCCCCAGCATTTT.

This clone was seen a single time. CDR3 in amino acids: CASSDNTDTQYF. The CDR3 DNA reads TGTGCCAGCAGTGACAACACAGATACGCAGTATTTT. The chain uses TRBV2 and TRBJ2-3; the D is unclear. CDR1 SNHLY and CDR2 FYNNEI come from the germline V gene. Trimming removed 3 bases from V and 2 bases from J, with 3 bases in between. The CDR3 covers 12 residues. Full variable domain (outside the CDR3, taken from reference TRBV2 and TRBJ2-3): EPEVTQTPSHQVTQMGQEVILRCVPISNHLYFYWYRQILGQKVEFLVSFYNNEISEKSEIFDDQFSVERPDGSNFTLKIRSTKLEDSAMYFCASSDNTDTQYFGPGTRLTVL.

This chain connects TRBV12-5 to TRBJ1-1; perhaps TRBD1 as D (5 bases). The CDR3 runs to 11 residues. In germline, CDR1 is LGHNT, CDR2 FRNRAP. V lost 5 bases and J lost 8, with 9 bases in between. The CDR3 nucleotides read TGTGCTAGTGGTACCGGGACCGAAGCTTTCTTT. The encoded protein is CASGTGTEAFF.

The gene calls are TRBV6-1 and TRBJ1-5; D is unresolved. CDR1 and CDR2 (germline): MNHNS, SASEGT. CDR3 length equals 13 residues. Trimming left V 5 bases short and J 4 bases short, with 9 bases between. CDR3 coding DNA: TGTGCCAGCAGTCCGTTACCGAATCAGCCCCAGCATTTT. Its translation: CASSPLPNQPQHF.